The clone carrying this TCR beta chain was counted between two and nine times. What it binds is unknown. MiXCR was run by TCRdb on the 5' RACE reads, yielding one entry per CDR3 protein. Of about 450,000 distinct CDR3 sequences in the sample, roughly a quarter were seen once. The record originates from a study of CD8 T cells in ankylosing spondylitis. Whole-study findings and limits: Earlier reports found some motif variants in synovial fluid and blood in reactive arthritis. What appeared characteristic of ankylosing spondylitis blood was a TCR beta motif of fewer than ten highly homologous variants.

V was pared by 4 bases and J by 3 bases, with 9 bases between. CDR1 is KGHDR and CDR2 is SFDVKD in the germline V gene. CDR3 length: 14 residues. The sequenced sample was blood, either unsorted or a sorted T cell fraction (not recorded which). The rearrangement uses TRBV24-1 and TRBJ1-5; D gene unclear. The source is a male donor with ankylosing spondylitis. CDR3 region: CATSEARNNQPQHF. The CDR3 bases are TGTGCCACCAGTGAAGCGAGGAACAATCAGCCCCAGCATTTT.